This TCR beta chain appears in the sequencing data of a study of CD8 T cells in ankylosing spondylitis. Study outcomes and limitations: Some of these motif variants have turned up before, in reports on reactive arthritis synovial fluid and blood. The clones that were linked to disease were reported to be significantly enriched in matched synovial fluid samples from ankylosing spondylitis patients. The study identified a TCR beta motif of fewer than 10 highly homologous variants that appeared characteristic of ankylosing spondylitis blood.

The germline V gene has CDR1 DFQATT and CDR2 SNEGSKA (reference sequence). Trimming shortened V by 0 bases and J by 2 bases, and 7 bases separated the two germline ends. The CDR3 is made up of 14 amino acids. By quantitative 5'-RACE with molecular barcodes, the TCR beta libraries were made. MiXCR was run by TCRdb on the 5' RACE reads, yielding one entry per CDR3 protein. The data hold over 450,000 distinct CDR3 sequences, with about an eighth observed a single time. This clonotype was counted only a few times. Its antigen is unknown. The sequencing input was blood, either unsorted or a sorted T cell fraction (not recorded which). This sequence was found in a male donor with ankylosing spondylitis. The rearrangement links TRBV20-1 to TRBJ2-2; D unresolved. The CDR3 here is CSARDIFNTGELFF. CDR3 nucleotide sequence: TGCAGTGCTAGAGATATTTTTAACACCGGGGAGCTGTTTTTT.